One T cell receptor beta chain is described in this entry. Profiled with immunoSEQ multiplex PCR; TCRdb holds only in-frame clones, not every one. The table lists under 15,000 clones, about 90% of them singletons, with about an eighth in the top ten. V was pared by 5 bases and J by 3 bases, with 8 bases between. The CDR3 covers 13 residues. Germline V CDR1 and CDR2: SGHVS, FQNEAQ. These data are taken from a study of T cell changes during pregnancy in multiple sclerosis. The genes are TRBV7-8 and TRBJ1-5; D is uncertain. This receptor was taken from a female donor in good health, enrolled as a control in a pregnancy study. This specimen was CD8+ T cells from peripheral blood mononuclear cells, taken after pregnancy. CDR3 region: CASSKGVNQPQHF. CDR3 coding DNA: TGTGCCAGCAGCAAAGGAGTCAATCAGCCCCAGCATTTT.